Given below is one T cell receptor (beta chain) in context. Seattle patients were enrolled while actively infected and followed longitudinally. This entry comes from a study of blood T cell repertoires in COVID-19. Overall study: The United States, Italy and Spain supplied acute and convalescent COVID-19 samples. The cDNA or gDNA used as material had been derived from T cells, B-cell-depleted T cells, or PBMCs.

Here immunoSEQ multiplex PCR was the method, and the copy in TCRdb shows in-frame clones only, minus some. The sample records about 350,000 clones, roughly 89% being singletons. What was sequenced was peripheral blood. The sequence derives from an older woman with COVID-19, enrolled during active disease.

CDR3 sequence: CASSLGTEGTEAFF. CDR3 DNA: TGTGCCAGCAGCTTAGGGACAGAGGGGACTGAAGCTTTCTTT. The chain links TRBV7-2 to TRBJ1-1; D possibly corresponds to TRBD1 (6 bases). Trimming removed 1 base at V and 5 bases at J, with 11 bases between. Per germline, CDR1 SGHTA and CDR2 FQGNSA. The CDR3 runs to 14 residues.